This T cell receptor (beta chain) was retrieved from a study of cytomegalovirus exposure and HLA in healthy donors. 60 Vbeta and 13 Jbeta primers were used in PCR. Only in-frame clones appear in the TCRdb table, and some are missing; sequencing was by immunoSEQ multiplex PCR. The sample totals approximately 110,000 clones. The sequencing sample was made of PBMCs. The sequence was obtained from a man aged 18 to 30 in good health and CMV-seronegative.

CDR3 region: CASRETVYSNQPQHF. CDR3 sequence (DNA): TGCGCCAGCAGAGAGACAGTTTATAGCAATCAGCCCCAGCATTTT. The V gene is TRBV5-1, the J gene TRBJ1-5; weak D call: TRBD1 (5 bases). Germline CDR1 reads SGHRS; CDR2 reads YFSETQ. This CDR3 contains 15 residues. V gave up 5 bases and J gave up 0 bases, with 12 bases separating them. The entire variable domain, with the rest obtained from reference TRBV5-1 and TRBJ1-5, is as follows: KAGVTQTPRYLIKTRGQQVTLSCSPISGHRSVSWYQQTPGQGLQFLFEYFSETQRNKGNFPGRFSGRQFSNSRSEMNVSTLELGDSALYLCASRETVYSNQPQHFGDGTRLSIL.